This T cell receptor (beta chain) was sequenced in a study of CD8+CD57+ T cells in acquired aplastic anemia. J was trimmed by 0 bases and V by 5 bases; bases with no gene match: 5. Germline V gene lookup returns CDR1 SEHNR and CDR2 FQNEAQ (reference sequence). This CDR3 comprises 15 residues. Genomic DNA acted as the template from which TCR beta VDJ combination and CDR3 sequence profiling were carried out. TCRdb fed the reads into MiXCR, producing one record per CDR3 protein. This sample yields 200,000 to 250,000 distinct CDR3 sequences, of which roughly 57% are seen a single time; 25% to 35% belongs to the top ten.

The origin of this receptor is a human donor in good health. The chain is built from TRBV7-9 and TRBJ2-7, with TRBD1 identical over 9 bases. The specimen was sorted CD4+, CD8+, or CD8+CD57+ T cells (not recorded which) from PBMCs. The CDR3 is CASSVQGALSYEQYF. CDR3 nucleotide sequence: TGTGCCAGCAGCGTACAGGGGGCTCTCTCCTACGAGCAGTACTTC.